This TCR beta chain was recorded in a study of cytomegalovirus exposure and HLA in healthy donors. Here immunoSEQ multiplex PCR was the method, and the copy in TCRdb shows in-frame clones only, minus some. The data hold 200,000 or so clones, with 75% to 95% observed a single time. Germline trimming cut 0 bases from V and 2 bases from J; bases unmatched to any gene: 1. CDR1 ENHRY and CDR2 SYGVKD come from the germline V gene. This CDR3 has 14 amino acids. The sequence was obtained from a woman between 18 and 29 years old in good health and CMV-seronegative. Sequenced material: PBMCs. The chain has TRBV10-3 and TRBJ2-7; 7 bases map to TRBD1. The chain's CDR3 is CAISESQGAYEQYF. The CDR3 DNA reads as TGTGCCATCAGTGAGTCTCAGGGGGCCTACGAGCAGTACTTC.